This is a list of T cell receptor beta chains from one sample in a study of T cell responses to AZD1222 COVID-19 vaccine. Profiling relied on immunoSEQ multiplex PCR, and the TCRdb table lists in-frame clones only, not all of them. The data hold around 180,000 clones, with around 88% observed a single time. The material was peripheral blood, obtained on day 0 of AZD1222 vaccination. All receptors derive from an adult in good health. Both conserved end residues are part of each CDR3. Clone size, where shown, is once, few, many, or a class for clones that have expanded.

CDR3 protein: CASSQIVGPTLYEQYF; clone size: NA; V gene: TRBV6-6; J gene: TRBJ2-7
CDR3 protein: CASSQSSGLTYEQYF; clone size: NA; V gene: TRBV7-2; J gene: TRBJ2-7
CDR3 protein: CASSPLAGGRHITDTQYF; clone size: NA; V gene: TRBV5-1; J gene: TRBJ2-3
CDR3 protein: CASSHKSSKAFF; clone size: few; V gene: TRBV10-2; J gene: TRBJ1-1
CDR3 protein: CATSRPDAYEQYF; clone size: NA; V gene: TRBV15; J gene: TRBJ2-7
CDR3 protein: CASSPPGLAGVYNEQFF; clone size: NA; V gene: TRBV7-6; J gene: TRBJ2-1
CDR3 protein: CASNFRDSFTDTQYF; clone size: NA; V gene: TRBV2; J gene: TRBJ2-3
CDR3 protein: CASSAAGENTGELFF; clone size: NA; V gene: TRBV6-4; J gene: TRBJ2-2
CDR3 protein: CASSVAGGKQPQHF; clone size: NA; V gene: TRBV9; J gene: TRBJ1-5
CDR3 protein: CAWSVVSETQYF; clone size: NA; V gene: TRBV30; J gene: TRBJ2-5
CDR3 protein: CASSYGGKRGVHGYTF; clone size: NA; V gene: TRBV6-2/TRBV6-3; J gene: TRBJ1-2
CDR3 protein: CASSHHPVRGRDQPQHF; clone size: NA; V gene: TRBV4-1; J gene: TRBJ1-5
CDR3 protein: CASRGGTYEQYF; clone size: once; V gene: TRBV6-5; J gene: TRBJ2-7
CDR3 protein: CASSPLGPGSSQNIQYF; clone size: NA; V gene: TRBV18; J gene: TRBJ2-4
CDR3 protein: CAISSPTSGGVRANTGELFF; clone size: NA; V gene: TRBV10-3; J gene: TRBJ2-2
CDR3 protein: CASSFSGADGYTF; clone size: NA; V gene: TRBV7-9; J gene: TRBJ1-2
CDR3 protein: CASSYSKPGGEAFF; clone size: NA; V gene: TRBV6-2/TRBV6-3; J gene: TRBJ1-1
CDR3 protein: CASSRQAGNYNSPLHF; clone size: NA; V gene: TRBV7-9; J gene: TRBJ1-6
CDR3 protein: CASSLRDRNTGELFF; clone size: NA; V gene: TRBV7-3; J gene: TRBJ2-2
CDR3 protein: CATRGGRGGNEKLFF; clone size: NA; V gene: TRBV2; J gene: TRBJ1-4
CDR3 protein: CASSFPGNEQYF; clone size: NA; V gene: TRBV5-4; J gene: TRBJ2-7
CDR3 protein: CASSYGQSTDTQYF; clone size: NA; V gene: TRBV7-2; J gene: TRBJ2-3
CDR3 protein: CASSVSLNQPQHF; clone size: few; V gene: TRBV2; J gene: TRBJ1-5
CDR3 protein: CASSLLATEQFF; clone size: NA; V gene: TRBV5-4; J gene: TRBJ2-1
CDR3 protein: CASSPGLAGTYEQYF; clone size: once; V gene: TRBV11-2; J gene: TRBJ2-7
CDR3 protein: CASTPSANYGYTF; clone size: few; V gene: TRBV5-4; J gene: TRBJ1-2
CDR3 protein: CASSQQGDTQYF; clone size: NA; V gene: TRBV13; J gene: TRBJ2-3
CDR3 protein: CASSRTSGGPNTGELFF; clone size: few; V gene: TRBV11-2; J gene: TRBJ2-2
CDR3 protein: CSARTGNSPLHF; clone size: NA; V gene: TRBV29-1; J gene: TRBJ1-6
CDR3 protein: CASSLRTGNTEAFF; clone size: NA; V gene: TRBV5-1; J gene: TRBJ1-1
CDR3 protein: CASKGGDLFFHYGYTF; clone size: NA; V gene: TRBV2; J gene: TRBJ1-2
CDR3 protein: CASPLTGRAEAFF; clone size: NA; V gene: TRBV28; J gene: TRBJ1-1
CDR3 protein: CASSQDRQTHNEQFF; clone size: NA; V gene: TRBV3-1/TRBV3-2; J gene: TRBJ2-1
CDR3 protein: CASILTGNSNQPQHF; clone size: NA; V gene: TRBV6-6; J gene: TRBJ1-5
CDR3 protein: CASSVGVTRTDTQYF; clone size: NA; V gene: TRBV9; J gene: TRBJ2-3
CDR3 protein: CASSTGGGVTGELFF; clone size: NA; V gene: TRBV19; J gene: TRBJ2-2
CDR3 protein: CASSNHIGEAQPQHF; clone size: once; V gene: TRBV7-9; J gene: TRBJ1-5
CDR3 protein: CASSLTPGQGTYEQYF; clone size: NA; V gene: TRBV5-1; J gene: TRBJ2-7
CDR3 protein: CASSPGTGGTDTQYF; clone size: NA; V gene: TRBV5-1; J gene: TRBJ2-3
CDR3 protein: CASSSDSNEQFF; clone size: once; V gene: TRBV11-3; J gene: TRBJ2-1
CDR3 protein: CASSRGGEFTDTQYF; clone size: NA; V gene: TRBV5-4; J gene: TRBJ2-3
CDR3 protein: CASTEARTGELFF; clone size: NA; V gene: TRBV3-1/TRBV3-2; J gene: TRBJ2-2
CDR3 protein: CASVPRGGAQETQYF; clone size: NA; V gene: TRBV6-5; J gene: TRBJ2-5
CDR3 protein: CASSLSGDSNQPQHF; clone size: once; V gene: TRBV7-3; J gene: TRBJ1-5
CDR3 protein: CATSRARQGYNEQFF; clone size: few; V gene: TRBV15; J gene: TRBJ2-1
CDR3 protein: CASSGGGSKETQYF; clone size: NA; V gene: TRBV7-2; J gene: TRBJ2-5
CDR3 protein: CASSPDTYGYTF; clone size: once; V gene: TRBV28; J gene: TRBJ1-2
CDR3 protein: CASRRGTADGEKLFF; clone size: NA; V gene: TRBV6-5; J gene: TRBJ1-4
CDR3 protein: CASSRPPGTGLPSRFF; clone size: NA; V gene: TRBV7-2; J gene: TRBJ2-1
CDR3 protein: CASSLGGGFISGANVLTF; clone size: NA; V gene: TRBV5-5; J gene: TRBJ2-6
CDR3 protein: CASSLVGDLTDTQYF; clone size: NA; V gene: TRBV7-2; J gene: TRBJ2-3
CDR3 protein: CASSPGQGNSYEQYF; clone size: NA; V gene: TRBV18; J gene: TRBJ2-7
CDR3 protein: CASSASGGLSYEQYF; clone size: NA; V gene: TRBV4-1; J gene: TRBJ2-7
CDR3 protein: CASRLSGAYEQYF; clone size: NA; V gene: TRBV12-3/TRBV12-4; J gene: TRBJ2-7
CDR3 protein: CASSLHNQPQHF; clone size: few; V gene: TRBV19; J gene: TRBJ1-5
CDR3 protein: CASSASSKNFHEQYF; clone size: once; V gene: TRBV7-3; J gene: TRBJ2-7
CDR3 protein: CAWIPSRAGRFTEAFF; clone size: NA; V gene: TRBV30; J gene: TRBJ1-1